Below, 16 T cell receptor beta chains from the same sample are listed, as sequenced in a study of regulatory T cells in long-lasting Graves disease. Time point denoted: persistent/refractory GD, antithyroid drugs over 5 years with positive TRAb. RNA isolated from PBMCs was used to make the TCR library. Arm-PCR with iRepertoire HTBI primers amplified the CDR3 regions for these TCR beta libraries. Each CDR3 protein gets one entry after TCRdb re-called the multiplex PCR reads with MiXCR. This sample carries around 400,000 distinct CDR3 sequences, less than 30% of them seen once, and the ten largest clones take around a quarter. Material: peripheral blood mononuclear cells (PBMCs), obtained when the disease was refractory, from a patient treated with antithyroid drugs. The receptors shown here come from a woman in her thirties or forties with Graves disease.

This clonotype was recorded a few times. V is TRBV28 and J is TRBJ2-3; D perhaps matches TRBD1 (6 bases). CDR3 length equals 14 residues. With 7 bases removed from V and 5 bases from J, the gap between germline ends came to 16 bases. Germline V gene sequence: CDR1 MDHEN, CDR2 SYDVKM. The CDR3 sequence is CASIDGGFVDTQYF. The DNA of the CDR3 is TGTGCCAGCATCGATGGGGGCTTTGTAGATACGCAGTATTTT. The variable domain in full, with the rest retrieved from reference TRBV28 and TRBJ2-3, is DVKVTQSSRYLVKRTGEKVFLECVQDMDHENMFWYRQDPGLGLRLIYFSYDVKMKEKGDIPEGYSVSREKKERFSLILESASTNQTSMYLCASIDGGFVDTQYFGPGTRLTVL.

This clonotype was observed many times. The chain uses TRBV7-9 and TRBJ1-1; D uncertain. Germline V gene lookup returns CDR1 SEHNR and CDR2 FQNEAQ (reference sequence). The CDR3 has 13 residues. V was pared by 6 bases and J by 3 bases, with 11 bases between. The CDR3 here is CASRRAGYTEAFF. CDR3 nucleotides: TGTGCCAGCAGGCGCGCGGGATACACTGAAGCTTTCTTT.

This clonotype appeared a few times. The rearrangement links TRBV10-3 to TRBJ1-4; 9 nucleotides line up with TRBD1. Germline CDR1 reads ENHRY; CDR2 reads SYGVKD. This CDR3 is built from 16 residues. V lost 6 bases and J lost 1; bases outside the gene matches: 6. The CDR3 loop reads CAIRPGQGGTNEKLFF. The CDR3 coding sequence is TGTGCCATCAGGCCGGGACAGGGCGGAACTAATGAAAAACTGTTTTTT.

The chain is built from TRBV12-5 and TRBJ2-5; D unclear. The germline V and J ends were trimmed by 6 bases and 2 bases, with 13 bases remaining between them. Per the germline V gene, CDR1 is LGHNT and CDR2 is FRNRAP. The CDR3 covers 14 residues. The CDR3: CASGSLAKQETQYF. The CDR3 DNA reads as TGTGCTAGTGGATCTCTCGCGAAGCAAGAGACCCAGTACTTC. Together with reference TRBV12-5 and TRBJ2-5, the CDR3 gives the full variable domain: DARVTQTPRHKVTEMGQEVTMRCQPILGHNTVFWYRQTMMQGLELLAYFRNRAPLDDSGMPKDRFSAEMPDATLATLKIQPSEPRDSAVYFCASGSLAKQETQYFGPGTRLLVL.

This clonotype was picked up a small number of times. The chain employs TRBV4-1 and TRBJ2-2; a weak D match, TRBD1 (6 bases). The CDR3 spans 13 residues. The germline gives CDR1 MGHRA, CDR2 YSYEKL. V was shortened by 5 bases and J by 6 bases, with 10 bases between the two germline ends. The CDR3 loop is CASSEPGAGELFF. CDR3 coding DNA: TGCGCCAGCAGCGAACCAGGGGCCGGGGAGCTGTTTTTT.

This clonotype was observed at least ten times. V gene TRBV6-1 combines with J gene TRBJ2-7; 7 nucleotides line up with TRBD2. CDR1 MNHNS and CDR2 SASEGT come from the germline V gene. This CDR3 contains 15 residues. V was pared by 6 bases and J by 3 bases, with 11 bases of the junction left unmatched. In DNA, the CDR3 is TGTGCCAGCAGAACCCTCAGCGGGATGGTCTACGAGCAGTACTTC. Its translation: CASRTLSGMVYEQYF.

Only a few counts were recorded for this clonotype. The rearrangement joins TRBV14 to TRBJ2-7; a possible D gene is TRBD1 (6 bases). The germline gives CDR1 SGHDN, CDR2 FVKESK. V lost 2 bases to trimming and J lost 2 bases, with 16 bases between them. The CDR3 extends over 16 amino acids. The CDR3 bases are TGTGCCAGCAGCCAACTCCAGGGGCTTTCAACCTACGAGCAGTACTTC. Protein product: CASSQLQGLSTYEQYF.

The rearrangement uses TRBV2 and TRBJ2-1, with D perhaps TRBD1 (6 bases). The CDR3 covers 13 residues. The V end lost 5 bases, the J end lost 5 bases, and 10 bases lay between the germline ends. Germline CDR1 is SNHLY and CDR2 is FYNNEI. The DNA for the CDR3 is TGTGCCAGCAGTCGGTGGGACAACAATGAGCAGTTCTTC. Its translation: CASSRWDNNEQFF. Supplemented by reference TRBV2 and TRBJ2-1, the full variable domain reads EPEVTQTPSHQVTQMGQEVILRCVPISNHLYFYWYRQILGQKVEFLVSFYNNEISEKSEIFDDQFSVERPDGSNFTLKIRSTKLEDSAMYFCASSRWDNNEQFFGPGTRLTVL.

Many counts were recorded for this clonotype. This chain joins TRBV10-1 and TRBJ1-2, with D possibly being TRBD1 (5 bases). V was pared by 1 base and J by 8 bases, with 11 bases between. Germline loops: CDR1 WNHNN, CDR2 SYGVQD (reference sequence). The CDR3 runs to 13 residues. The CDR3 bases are TGCGCCAGCAGTGAGTGGAGGGGAGGGGGCTACACCTTC. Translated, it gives CASSEWRGGGYTF.

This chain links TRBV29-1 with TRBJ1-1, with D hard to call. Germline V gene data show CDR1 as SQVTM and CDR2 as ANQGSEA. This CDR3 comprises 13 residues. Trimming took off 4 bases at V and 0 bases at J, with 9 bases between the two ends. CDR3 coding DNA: TGCAGCGTTGTATCGGCTCTGAACACTGAAGCTTTCTTT. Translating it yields CSVVSALNTEAFF.

The CDR3 here is CASSLSDGSYEQYF. As DNA, the CDR3 is TGTGCCAGCAGTTTATCGGACGGCTCCTACGAGCAGTACTTC. The genes are TRBV27 and TRBJ2-7; no clear D. CDR1 is MNHEY and CDR2 is SMNVEV in the germline V gene (reference sequence). There are 14 residues in the CDR3. Trimming removed 0 bases at V and 0 bases at J, with 6 bases between.

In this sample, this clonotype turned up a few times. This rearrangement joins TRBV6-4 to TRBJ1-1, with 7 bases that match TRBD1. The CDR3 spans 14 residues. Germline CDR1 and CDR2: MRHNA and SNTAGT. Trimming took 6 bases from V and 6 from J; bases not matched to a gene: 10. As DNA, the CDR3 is TGTGCCAGCAGGGAGAGGACAGGCGTCGCTGAAGCTTTCTTT. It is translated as CASRERTGVAEAFF.

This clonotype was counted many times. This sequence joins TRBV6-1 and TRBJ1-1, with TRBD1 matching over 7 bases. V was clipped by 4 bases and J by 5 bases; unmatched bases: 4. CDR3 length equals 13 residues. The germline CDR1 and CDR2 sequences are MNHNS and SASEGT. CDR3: CASSGNRGTEAFF. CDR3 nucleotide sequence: TGTGCCAGCAGTGGAAACAGGGGTACTGAAGCTTTCTTT.

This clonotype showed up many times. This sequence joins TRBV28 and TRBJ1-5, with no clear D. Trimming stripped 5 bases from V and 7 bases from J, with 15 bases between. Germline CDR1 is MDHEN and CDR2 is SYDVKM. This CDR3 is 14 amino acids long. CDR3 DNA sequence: TGTGCCAGCAGTCCACACCCCGTGGGGCAGCCCCAGCATTTT. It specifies CASSPHPVGQPQHF.

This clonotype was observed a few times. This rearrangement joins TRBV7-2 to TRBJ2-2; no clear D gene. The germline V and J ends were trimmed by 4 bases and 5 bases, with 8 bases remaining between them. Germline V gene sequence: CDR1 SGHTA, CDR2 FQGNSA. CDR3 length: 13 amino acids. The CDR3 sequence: CASSSFLTGELFF. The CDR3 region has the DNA TGTGCCAGCAGCTCCTTTTTGACCGGGGAGCTGTTTTTT. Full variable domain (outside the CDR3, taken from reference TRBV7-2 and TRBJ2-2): GAGVSQSPSNKVTEKGKDVELRCDPISGHTALYWYRQSLGQGLEFLIYFQGNSAPDKSGLPSDRFSAERTGGSVSTLTIQRTQQEDSAVYLCASSSFLTGELFFGEGSRLTVL.

In nucleotides, the CDR3 is TGTGCCAGCGGCCATACCCCACCTTTGGGCGAGCAGTACTTC. Translated: CASGHTPPLGEQYF. The V gene is TRBV12-3 or TRBV12-4, the J gene TRBJ2-7; D gene ambiguous. Trimming removed 8 bases from V and 6 bases from J, with 20 bases in between. The CDR3 consists of 14 residues.